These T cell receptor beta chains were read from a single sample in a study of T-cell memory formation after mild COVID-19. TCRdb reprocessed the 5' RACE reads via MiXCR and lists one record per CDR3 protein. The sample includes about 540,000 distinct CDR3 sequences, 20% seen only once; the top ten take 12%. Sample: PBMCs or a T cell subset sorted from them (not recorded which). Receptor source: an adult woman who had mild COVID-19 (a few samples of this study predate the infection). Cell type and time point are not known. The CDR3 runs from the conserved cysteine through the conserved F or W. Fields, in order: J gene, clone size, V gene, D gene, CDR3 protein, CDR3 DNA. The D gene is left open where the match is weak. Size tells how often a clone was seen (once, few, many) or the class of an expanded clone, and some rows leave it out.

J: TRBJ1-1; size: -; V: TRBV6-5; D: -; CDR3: CASSPLWGTEAFF; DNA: TGTGCCAGCAGTCCCCTTTGGGGTACTGAAGCTTTCTTT
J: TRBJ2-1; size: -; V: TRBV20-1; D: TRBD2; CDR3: CSARQGLAGNEQFF; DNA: TGCAGTGCTAGACAAGGACTAGCGGGTAATGAGCAGTTCTTC
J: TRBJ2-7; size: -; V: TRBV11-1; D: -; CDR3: CASSLNQGGSYEQYF; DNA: TGTGCCAGCAGCTTAAACCAGGGGGGATCCTACGAGCAGTACTTC
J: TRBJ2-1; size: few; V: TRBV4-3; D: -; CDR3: CASSQDLETSKQFF; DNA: TGCGCCAGCAGCCAAGATCTCGAGACTAGTAAGCAGTTCTTC
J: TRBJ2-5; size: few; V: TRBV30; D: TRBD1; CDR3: CAWSGNGQGSEETQYF; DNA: TGTGCCTGGAGCGGCAACGGACAGGGCTCAGAAGAGACCCAGTACTTC
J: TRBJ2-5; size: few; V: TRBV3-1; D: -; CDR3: CASSARQETQYF; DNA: TGTGCCAGCAGCGCGCGCCAAGAGACCCAGTACTTC
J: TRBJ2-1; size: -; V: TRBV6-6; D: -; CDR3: CASSYSSTRWGDLSRSYNEQFF; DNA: TGTGCCAGCAGTTACTCGAGTACTAGGTGGGGGGACCTTAGTCGCTCCTACAATGAGCAGTTCTTC
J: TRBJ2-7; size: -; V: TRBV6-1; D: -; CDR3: CASRGSLYEQYF; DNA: TGTGCCAGCAGGGGTAGCCTCTACGAGCAGTACTTC
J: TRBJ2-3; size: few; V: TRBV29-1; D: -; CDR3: CSVEGYTDTQYF; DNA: TGCAGCGTTGAAGGGTACACAGATACGCAGTATTTT
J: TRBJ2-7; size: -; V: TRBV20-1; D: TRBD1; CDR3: CSATLRTGNEQYF; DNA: TGCAGTGCTACCCTCCGGACAGGGAACGAGCAGTACTTC
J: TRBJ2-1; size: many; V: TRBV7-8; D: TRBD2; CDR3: CASSLVRLAIYNEQFF; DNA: TGTGCCAGCAGCTTAGTTAGACTAGCGATTTACAATGAGCAGTTCTTC
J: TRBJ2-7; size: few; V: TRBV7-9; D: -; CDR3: CASSPTEAHEQYF; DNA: TGTGCCAGCAGCCCAACGGAAGCGCACGAGCAGTACTTC
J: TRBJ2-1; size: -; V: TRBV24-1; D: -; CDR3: CATSDSIAGSYNEQFF; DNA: TGTGCCACCAGTGATTCGATAGCCGGCTCCTACAATGAGCAGTTCTTC
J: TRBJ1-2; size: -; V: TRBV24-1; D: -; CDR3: CATSEPGNYGYTF; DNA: TGTGCCACCAGTGAACCGGGAAACTATGGCTACACCTTC
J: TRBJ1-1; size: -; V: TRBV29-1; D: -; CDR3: CTIGGPNTEAFF; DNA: TGCACCATAGGGGGGCCGAACACTGAAGCTTTCTTT
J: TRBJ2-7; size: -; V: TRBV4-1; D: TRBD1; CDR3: CASSQVTGGVGEQYF; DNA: TGCGCCAGCAGCCAAGTGACAGGGGGTGTTGGCGAGCAGTACTTC
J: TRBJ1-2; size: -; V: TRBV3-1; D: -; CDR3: CASSQDPTQVYGYTF; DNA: TGTGCCAGCAGCCAAGATCCCACCCAGGTCTATGGCTACACCTTC
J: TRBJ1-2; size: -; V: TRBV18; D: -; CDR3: CASSARGPDYGYTF; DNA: TGTGCCAGCTCAGCGAGGGGACCGGACTATGGCTACACCTTC
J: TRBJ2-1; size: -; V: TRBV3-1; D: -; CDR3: CASSQDFGGLYNEQFF; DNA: TGTGCCAGCAGCCAAGATTTCGGGGGCCTTTACAATGAGCAGTTCTTC
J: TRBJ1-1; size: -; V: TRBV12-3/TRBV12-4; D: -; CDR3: CASSLPRSVNTEAFF; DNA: TGTGCCAGCAGTTTACCTCGATCTGTAAACACTGAAGCTTTCTTT
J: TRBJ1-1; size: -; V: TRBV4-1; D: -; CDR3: CASSQGTPTEAFF; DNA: TGCGCCAGCAGCCAAGGGACACCTACTGAAGCTTTCTTT
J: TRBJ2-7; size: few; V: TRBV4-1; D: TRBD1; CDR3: CASSQDTAGQGYEQYF; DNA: TGCGCCAGCAGCCAAGATACCGCGGGACAGGGGTACGAGCAGTACTTC
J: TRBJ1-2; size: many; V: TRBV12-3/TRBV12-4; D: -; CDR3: CASSSTAPYGYTF; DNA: TGTGCCAGCAGCTCCACCGCCCCCTATGGCTACACCTTC
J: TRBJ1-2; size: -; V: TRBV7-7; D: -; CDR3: CASSCLLGTSNYGYTF; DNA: TGTGCCAGCAGCTGCCTCCTCGGGACATCTAACTATGGCTACACCTTC
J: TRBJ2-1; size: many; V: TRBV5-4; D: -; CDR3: CASSLDGAGSIYNEQFF; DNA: TGTGCCAGCAGCTTGGATGGGGCGGGATCAATTTACAATGAGCAGTTCTTC
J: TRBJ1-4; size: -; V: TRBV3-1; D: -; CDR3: CASSQDRFNEKLFF; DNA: TGTGCCAGCAGCCAAGACAGGTTTAATGAAAAACTGTTTTTT
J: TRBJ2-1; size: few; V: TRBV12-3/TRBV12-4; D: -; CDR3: CASSSPLGRVKDNEQFF; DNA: TGTGCCAGCAGTTCACCTCTCGGCAGGGTAAAGGACAATGAGCAGTTCTTC
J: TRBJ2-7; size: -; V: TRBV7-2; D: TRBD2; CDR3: CASSFPLAGTTYEQYF; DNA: TGTGCCAGCAGCTTCCCTCTAGCGGGCACAACCTACGAGCAGTACTTC
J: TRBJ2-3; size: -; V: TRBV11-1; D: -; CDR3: CASSFGLTTDTQYF; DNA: TGTGCCAGCAGCTTCGGACTCACCACAGATACGCAGTATTTT
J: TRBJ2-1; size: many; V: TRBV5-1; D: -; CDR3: CASSFGGANEQFF; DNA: TGCGCCAGCAGCTTTGGGGGTGCTAATGAGCAGTTCTTC